Below, 30 T cell receptor beta chains from the same sample are listed, as sequenced in a study of beta chain features in type 1 diabetes. Sequencing targeted expressed TCRB transcripts, as all isolated RNA had been reverse transcribed. Some clones are missing from TCRdb's copy, which holds only in-frame ones; the method was immunoSEQ multiplex PCR. The data show hundreds of thousands of clones, roughly an eighth seen once. Sequencing was performed on naive CD4+ T cells from blood. The receptors come from a woman aged 18 to 35 in good health.

The sample holds a few counts of this clone. The chain uses TRBV7-9 and TRBJ2-5; D assignment may be TRBD1 or TRBD2 (5 bases each). Germline CDR1 reads SEHNR; CDR2 reads FQNEAQ (reference sequence). The CDR3 length is 14 residues. V was cut by 5 bases and J by 4 bases, with 14 bases left in between. This CDR3 is CASSARGRGETQYF. CDR3 sequence (DNA): TGTGCCAGCAGCGCCCGGGGCCGAGGAGAGACCCAGTACTTC.

The J gene is TRBJ2-5, the V gene TRBV6-5, with D tentatively TRBD1 (6 bases). V lost 6 bases and J 9 bases, leaving 20 bases between the germline ends. This CDR3 has 14 amino acids. Germline V gene sequence: CDR1 MNHEY, CDR2 SVGAGI. The CDR3 is CASRSRTEKRAQYF. The CDR3 DNA is TGTGCCAGCAGATCCCGGACAGAGAAGAGAGCCCAGTACTTC.

This clone appeared a few times. The V and J genes are TRBV6-1 and TRBJ2-2; 9 positions match TRBD2. Germline V CDR1 and CDR2: MNHNS, SASEGT. Germline trimming cut 7 bases from V and 2 bases from J; bases unmatched to any gene: 8. The CDR3 is 16 residues long. Written as DNA, the CDR3 is TGTGCCAGCACCGAAGCGGGGGGCTTTAACACCGGGGAGCTGTTTTTT. Translating it yields CASTEAGGFNTGELFF.

This clone was detected only a few times. The chain is built from TRBV5-4 and TRBJ1-1, with 8 bases that match TRBD1. The CDR3 spans 13 residues. V was pared by 4 bases and J by 7 bases, with 6 bases of the junction left unmatched. The germline gives CDR1 SGHNT, CDR2 YYREEE (reference sequence). CDR3 nucleotide sequence: TGTGCCAGCAGCGAACGCGGGACAGGTGAAGCTTTCTTT. As protein: CASSERGTGEAFF.

The chain has TRBV6-6 and TRBJ2-3; TRBD2 agrees at 8 bases. V was pared by 2 bases and J by 2 bases, with 6 bases of the junction left unmatched. The CDR3 has 16 amino acids. CDR1 is MNHNY, CDR2 SVGAGI, per germline (reference sequence). DNA for the CDR3: TGTGCCAGCAGTTACACTAGCGGAAGATACACAGATACGCAGTATTTT. Translation gives CASSYTSGRYTDTQYF.

V usage is TRBV12-5 and J usage is TRBJ2-2; TRBD2 might be the D (5 bases). The CDR3 extends over 14 amino acids. V lost 3 bases and J 6 bases, leaving 11 bases between the germline ends. Germline loops: CDR1 LGHNT, CDR2 FRNRAP. The chain's CDR3 is CASGFTRFPGELFF. The DNA of the CDR3 is TGTGCTAGTGGTTTCACTAGGTTTCCCGGGGAGCTGTTTTTT.

This clone was recorded a few times. The chain couples TRBV10-3 to TRBJ1-1; D may be TRBD1 (5 bases). Trimming took 2 bases from V and 3 from J, leaving 13 bases between them. The CDR3 runs 15 residues. Germline lookup yields CDR1 ENHRY and CDR2 SYGVKD. CDR3 nucleotide sequence: TGTGCCATCAGTGAGCCTGGACAATCCGACACTGAAGCTTTCTTT. The encoded protein is CAISEPGQSDTEAFF.

This chain joins TRBV7-9 and TRBJ2-7; D gene ambiguous. The germline CDR1 and CDR2 sequences are SEHNR and FQNEAQ (reference sequence). V was pared by 11 bases and J by 5 bases, with 19 bases between. CDR3 length equals 13 residues. This chain's CDR3 is CAASRASVDEQYF. The CDR3 DNA sequence: TGTGCCGCATCCCGGGCGTCTGTGGACGAGCAGTACTTC.

This clone was seen only a few times. The chain links TRBV29-1 to TRBJ1-5, with TRBD1 matching over 7 bases. The CDR3 is made up of 18 amino acids. The germline V gene encodes CDR1 SQVTM and CDR2 ANQGSEA. The V segment lost 5 bases and the J segment 0 bases; nucleotides outside the gene matches: 16. DNA for the CDR3: TGCAGCGTTCTCGAGACAGGGATGTTTGGGAATAGCAATCAGCCCCAGCATTTT. This sequence encodes CSVLETGMFGNSNQPQHF.

This clone was picked up a small number of times. The chain combines TRBV5-1 with TRBJ2-6, with 7 bases identical to TRBD2. Germline V gene sequence: CDR1 SGHRS, CDR2 YFSETQ. This CDR3 spans 14 amino acids. The junction had 2 bases not matched to a gene; V was cut back by 6 bases and J by 2 bases. This CDR3 reads CASKAGTGANVLTF. In DNA form, the CDR3 reads TGCGCCAGCAAAGCGGGAACTGGGGCCAACGTCCTGACTTTC.

The sample holds a few counts of this clone. The rearrangement uses TRBV9 and TRBJ1-5, with TRBD1 identical over 7 bases. Germline values: CDR1 SGDLS, CDR2 YYNGEE. J was trimmed by 3 bases and V by 3 bases; bases with no gene match: 6. There are 15 residues in the CDR3. CDR3 nucleotides: TGTGCCAGCAGCGCATTGGGACAGTACAATCAGCCCCAGCATTTT. Translating gives CASSALGQYNQPQHF.

The chain links TRBV5-1 to TRBJ2-1, with TRBD2 matching 10 bases. The CDR3 length is 14 residues. The V segment lost 6 bases and the J segment 5 bases; nucleotides outside the gene matches: 5. CDR1 and CDR2 from the germline V gene are SGHRS and YFSETQ. DNA of the CDR3: TGCGCCAGCACCCCTACTAGCGGGAACAATGAGCAGTTCTTC. Encoded protein: CASTPTSGNNEQFF.

This clone was counted a few times. The rearrangement links TRBV5-1 to TRBJ2-5; the match to TRBD2 covers 11 bases. Losses at the gene ends were 2 bases for V and 2 bases for J; bases not matched to a gene: 2. The length of the CDR3 is 15 residues. Germline lookup yields CDR1 SGHRS and CDR2 YFSETQ. In DNA form, the CDR3 reads TGCGCCAGCAGCTTACTAGCGGGGGAGCAAGAGACCCAGTACTTC. It is translated as CASSLLAGEQETQYF.

This clone was picked up a small number of times. This chain connects TRBV7-9 to TRBJ2-6; the D call may be TRBD1 or TRBD2 (5 bases each). Germline values: CDR1 SEHNR, CDR2 FQNEAQ (reference sequence). V was clipped by 6 bases and J by 13 bases, with 19 bases between them. The CDR3 has 14 residues. CDR3 sequence: CASRSRIEGKVLTF. In DNA form, the CDR3 reads TGTGCCAGCAGATCTCGGATAGAGGGGAAAGTCCTGACTTTC.

There are a few counts of this clone. The chain recombines TRBV4-2 with TRBJ1-1, with TRBD1 matching over 8 bases. This CDR3 is 15 amino acids long. In germline, CDR1 is LGHNA, CDR2 YNFKEQ. Trimming took 5 bases from V and 0 from J; bases not matched to a gene: 5. The CDR3 sequence: CASSFGQGLNTEAFF. The CDR3, as DNA: TGTGCCAGCAGCTTCGGACAGGGTTTGAACACTGAAGCTTTCTTT.

This clone was detected a few times. The chain links TRBV2 to TRBJ1-1, with TRBD1 matching 9 bases. In germline, CDR1 is SNHLY, CDR2 FYNNEI. The V gene end was trimmed by 7 bases and the J gene end by 5 bases; junction bases not matched to a gene: 5. The CDR3 covers 13 residues. The CDR3 DNA sequence: TGTGCCAGCATGGGGACAGGGAGAACTGAAGCTTTCTTT. Residues: CASMGTGRTEAFF.

This clone was counted a few times. The chain employs TRBV15 and TRBJ1-2; D possibly corresponds to TRBD1 (5 bases). From germline, CDR1 is LNHNV and CDR2 YYDKDF (reference sequence). The CDR3 is made up of 16 amino acids. V shed 5 bases and J shed 4 bases, with 20 bases lying between them. CDR3 nucleotide sequence: TGTGCCACCAGCCCTAAGGGAGGGGCAGGACTCTATGGCTACACCTTC. It translates to CATSPKGGAGLYGYTF.

The rearrangement uses TRBV7-9 and TRBJ1-2, with D tentatively TRBD1 (5 bases). Germline values: CDR1 SEHNR, CDR2 FQNEAQ (reference sequence). V was shortened by 1 base and J by 8 bases, with 14 bases between the two germline ends. The CDR3 is 14 amino acids. The CDR3 loop reads CASSLEIPKGGYTF. The DNA for the CDR3 is TGTGCCAGCAGCTTAGAGATCCCCAAGGGGGGCTACACCTTC.

This chain uses TRBV11-1 with TRBJ2-7, with D unclear. The CDR3 consists of 14 residues. With 5 bases removed from V and 0 bases from J, the gap between germline ends came to 11 bases. The germline V gene has CDR1 SGHAT and CDR2 FQDESV (reference sequence). The CDR3: CASSLDRDSYEQYV. CDR3 sequence (DNA): TGTGCCAGCAGCCTGGACCGAGACTCCTACGAGCAGTACGTC.

A few counts support this clone. The chain uses TRBV6-5 and TRBJ2-3, with 8 bases fitting TRBD2. J gave up 3 bases and V 5 bases, and 7 bases lay outside the gene matches. CDR1 MNHEY and CDR2 SVGAGI come from the germline V gene. There are 15 residues in the CDR3. The CDR3 reads CASSPRGVMTDTQYF. In DNA, the CDR3 is TGTGCCAGCAGTCCGCGGGGGGTTATGACAGATACGCAGTATTTT.

Only a few counts were recorded for this clone. The chain recombines TRBV18 with TRBJ2-5; TRBD1 might be the D (6 bases). The CDR3 has 15 amino acids. With 3 bases removed from V and 10 bases from J, the gap between germline ends came to 21 bases. Germline CDR1 and CDR2: KGHSH and LQKENI. The CDR3 DNA sequence: TGTGCCAGCTCACCGCTGGACAGCGTGAGTGGGGGCCAGTACTTC. Protein: CASSPLDSVSGGQYF.

The rearrangement joins TRBV6-1 to TRBJ2-3; TRBD1 agrees at 8 bases. This CDR3 has 13 residues. Germline CDR1 is MNHNS and CDR2 is SASEGT. After removal of 7 bases from V and 4 bases from J, the junction contained 4 bases not matched to a gene. The CDR3 loop reads CASTQGVSDTQYF. The CDR3 nucleotides are TGTGCCAGCACACAGGGGGTTTCAGATACGCAGTATTTT.

This chain connects TRBV15 to TRBJ2-2; tentative D call: TRBD1 (6 bases). CDR1 is LNHNV, CDR2 YYDKDF, per germline (reference sequence). V was trimmed by 1 base and J by 1 base, leaving 16 bases between them. This CDR3 contains 18 residues. In DNA form, the CDR3 reads TGTGCCACCAGCAGAGTTGGCAGGGGTTATTGGAACACCGGGGAGCTGTTTTTT. This encodes CATSRVGRGYWNTGELFF.

The rearrangement uses TRBV30 and TRBJ2-7, with 7 bases identical to TRBD1. The CDR3 loop spans 13 amino acids. The junction had 10 bases not matched to a gene; V was cut back by 7 bases and J by 4 bases. Per germline, CDR1 GTSNPN and CDR2 SVGIG (reference sequence). For the CDR3, the DNA is TGTGCCTCTAACCGGGACAGAGGATACGAGCAGTACTTC. Residues: CASNRDRGYEQYF.

This clone appeared a few times. The chain joins TRBV13 to TRBJ1-2, with 7 positions matching TRBD1. CDR1 and CDR2 (germline): PRHDT, FYEKMQ (reference sequence). Trimming cost V 5 bases and J 8 bases; bases outside gene matches: 8. CDR3 size: 13 residues. The CDR3 region has the DNA TGTGCCAGCAGCAGGGAGGGGGCGCGAGGCTACACCTTC. It yields the protein CASSREGARGYTF. The whole variable domain, filled in from reference TRBV13 and TRBJ1-2, reads AAGVIQSPRHLIKEKRETATLKCYPIPRHDTVYWYQQGPGQDPQFLISFYEKMQSDKGSIPDRFSAQQFSDYHSELNMSSLELGDSALYFCASSREGARGYTFGSGTRLTVV.

This rearrangement joins TRBV11-3 to TRBJ2-3, with 9 bases fitting TRBD1. Germline lookup yields CDR1 SGHNT and CDR2 YENEEA. The CDR3 has 16 amino acids. V lost 5 bases and J lost 2; bases outside the gene matches: 8. In DNA form, the CDR3 reads TGTGCCAGCAGCCCCGGGACAGGGAGCCTCACAGATACGCAGTATTTT. Translating it yields CASSPGTGSLTDTQYF. The entire variable domain, with the rest obtained from reference TRBV11-3 and TRBJ2-3, is as follows: EAGVVQSPRYKIIEKKQPVAFWCNPISGHNTLYWYLQNLGQGPELLIRYENEEAVDDSQLPKDRFSAERLKGVDSTLKIQPAELGDSAVYLCASSPGTGSLTDTQYFGPGTRLTVL.

The table lists this clone with a few counts. The chain carries TRBV5-1 and TRBJ2-5; D gene uncertain. Trimming left V 3 bases short and J 0 bases short, with 12 bases between. The germline V gene has CDR1 SGHRS and CDR2 YFSETQ. The CDR3 has 15 amino acids. CDR3 sequence reads: CASSSQTSNQETQYF. Written as DNA, the CDR3 is TGCGCCAGCAGCTCCCAGACCAGCAACCAAGAGACCCAGTACTTC.

This clone was seen a few times. V and J are TRBV29-1 and TRBJ2-5, with a weak D call TRBD2 (7 bases). The CDR3 is 12 amino acids. The germline CDR1 and CDR2 sequences are SQVTM and ANQGSEA. V was trimmed by 8 bases and J by 5 bases, leaving 15 bases between them. The chain's CDR3 is CSNTKGGETQYF. DNA for the CDR3: TGCAGCAATACGAAGGGGGGGGAGACCCAGTACTTC.

This clone appeared a few times. The chain links TRBV4-2 to TRBJ2-3; weak D call: TRBD1 (5 bases). Germline CDR1 reads LGHNA; CDR2 reads YNFKEQ. The CDR3 is 15 residues long. With 3 bases removed from V and 4 bases from J, the gap between germline ends came to 14 bases. The CDR3 region has the DNA TGTGCCAGCAGCCACAGGGAAGGGTCGGCAGATACGCAGTATTTT. It yields the protein CASSHREGSADTQYF.

J is TRBJ2-1 and V is TRBV7-3; TRBD2 agrees at 8 bases. There are 19 residues in the CDR3. J lost 5 bases, V lost 2 bases, and 17 bases had no gene match. Germline loops: CDR1 SGHTA, CDR2 FQGTGA. The chain's CDR3 is CASSLYSGAGVSPDNEQFF. The DNA for the CDR3 is TGTGCCAGCAGCTTATATAGCGGGGCGGGAGTAAGTCCTGACAATGAGCAGTTCTTC.